This T cell receptor (beta chain) was sequenced for a study of neoadjuvant anti-PD-1 for oral cavity cancer. Study in general: Most patients had three to four biweekly doses of 3 mg/kg nivolumab before resection. Around day 43, patients without progression received a fourth nivolumab dose before surgery.

The CDR3 covers 18 residues. Per germline, CDR1 MDHEN and CDR2 SYDVKM. V shed 5 bases and J shed 0 bases, with 20 bases lying between them. PBMC libraries mostly used around 460 ng of input genomic DNA, with six replicates per sample. Sequencing used immunoSEQ multiplex PCR; TCRdb keeps in-frame clones, though not all of them. The data show roughly 7,000 clones, approximately 82% seen once. The patients had HPV-negative, locally advanced oral cavity squamous cell carcinoma. The chain combines TRBV28 with TRBJ2-1; D might be TRBD2 (7 bases). Sequences were derived from PBMCs, sampled before nivolumab (anti-PD-1) treatment. The receptor was isolated from a person between 40 and 79 years old with oral cavity squamous cell carcinoma. The CDR3 region is CASSLPGGPTSSYNEQFF. CDR3 bases: TGTGCCAGCAGTCTCCCCGGGGGGCCGACTAGCTCCTACAATGAGCAGTTCTTC.